This T cell receptor beta chain was identified during a study of TIL therapy for anti-PD-1-resistant metastatic lung cancer. Study-level background: Most patients had lung adenocarcinoma; a few tumors were EGFR-mutant, two ALK-rearranged; half smoked currently or formerly.

Findings and limits, study-wide: The cohort had more treatment-naive, never-smoker and oncogene-addicted patients than typical.

Germline CDR1 reads MNHEY; CDR2 reads SVGAGI. Trimming took 8 bases from V and 5 from J, leaving 15 bases between them. The CDR3 has 13 amino acids. Sequencing used immunoSEQ v3. Method: immunoSEQ multiplex PCR; TCRdb's copy keeps in-frame clones and lacks some. The data contain tens of thousands of clones, roughly 66% of them singletons. To note about this clone: Its antigen is undetermined.

As to time point: pre-treatment sample, taken before nivolumab and TIL therapy. The receptor comes from a person between 30 and 79 years old with non-small cell lung cancer. This chain uses TRBV6-5 with TRBJ1-1; D gene ambiguous. The material was blood, obtained at baseline. As DNA, the CDR3 is TGTGCCAGCGGCCTTTCGGGCGGAACTGAAGCTTTCTTT. Protein: CASGLSGGTEAFF.